A single sample is the source of the 25 T cell receptor beta chains below, sequenced in a study of regulatory T cells in long-lasting Graves disease (dated by TCRdb to the early 2020s). Libraries were built with multiplex PCR. TCRdb shows the sequencer as Illumina HiSeq 4000. TCR beta libraries were built with iRepertoire HTBI primers and Arm-PCR amplification of CDR3 regions. In-frame beta chains were kept once TCRdb had trimmed the public reads at Q25 with fastp and called clones with MiXCR. Here each entry gathers all rows of one CDR3 protein and keeps the most common genes and DNA. This sample is represented by about 440,000 distinct CDR3 sequences; around 15% of them were singletons. Of the sample, around a quarter is held by the ten largest clones. The sample's time point label, in plain terms: newly diagnosed GD, antithyroid drugs for less than 3 months. RNA was extracted from PBMCs in TRIzol for both TCR sequencing and RNA sequencing.

The same specimen was also included in a second study, on T cells in Graves' hyperthyroidism and ophthalmopathy.

The material sequenced was peripheral blood mononuclear cells (PBMCs), taken at new diagnosis, from a patient treated with antithyroid drugs. The receptors come from a woman younger than 35 with Graves disease. Donor details come from another sample of the same person, matched by shared clones.

This clonotype was detected many times. The chain employs TRBV11-2 and TRBJ2-7; TRBD2 is a possible D gene (5 bases). Germline loops: CDR1 SGHAT, CDR2 FQNNGV. This CDR3 is 13 amino acids long. V gave up 8 bases and J gave up 1 base, with 12 bases separating them. CDR3 in DNA: TGTGCCAGCTCCTGGGAGCGGTCCTACGAGCAGTACTTC. Amino acids: CASSWERSYEQYF.

The rearrangement links TRBV24-1 to TRBJ2-1; 7 bases match TRBD1. V lost 8 bases and J lost 5; bases outside the gene matches: 5. The CDR3 is 13 amino acids. Germline V gene data show CDR1 as KGHDR and CDR2 as SFDVKD. The CDR3 nucleotides are TGTGCCACCAAGGGGGCGACTGACAATGAGCAGTTCTTC. Its translation: CATKGATDNEQFF.

This chain joins TRBV7-8 and TRBJ1-1, with a weak D call TRBD1 (5 bases). The CDR3 consists of 19 residues. Germline lookup yields CDR1 SGHVS and CDR2 FQNEAQ. V dropped 5 bases and J dropped 2 bases, with 27 bases sitting between them. The CDR3 reads CASSPQFPQGKVGNTEAFF. The CDR3 coding sequence is TGTGCCAGCAGCCCCCAGTTTCCCCAGGGAAAGGTCGGCAACACTGAAGCTTTCTTT.

In this sample, this clonotype turned up many times. The chain couples TRBV27 to TRBJ1-1, with D hard to call. Germline assignment: CDR1 MNHEY and CDR2 SMNVEV (reference sequence). This CDR3 has 14 amino acids. The V end lost 3 bases, the J end lost 0 bases, and 8 bases lay between the germline ends. CDR3 DNA sequence: TGTGCCAGCAGTTTGATGGGTTTGAACACTGAAGCTTTCTTT. Amino acids: CASSLMGLNTEAFF.

On this clonotype itself: A much larger clone sits a single nucleotide away, making a read error possible. V usage is TRBV28 and J usage is TRBJ2-1, with TRBD2 matching over 9 bases. This CDR3 region has 15 residues. Per the germline V gene, CDR1 is MDHEN and CDR2 is SYDVKM. CDR3 in amino acids: CPSSRRAGGPNEQFF. In nucleotides, the CDR3 is TGTCCCAGCAGCCGGAGGGCGGGAGGGCCAAATGAGCAGTTCTTC. The whole variable domain, filled in from reference TRBV28 and TRBJ2-1, reads DVKVTQSSRYLVKRTGEKVFLECVQDMDHENMFWYRQDPGLGLRLIYFSYDVKMKEKGDIPEGYSVSREKKERFSLILESASTNQTSMYLCPSSRRAGGPNEQFFGPGTRLTVL.

The table lists this clonotype with many counts. This chain joins TRBV3-1 and TRBJ2-1; TRBD2 agrees at 9 bases. Germline CDR1 reads LGHDT; CDR2 reads YNNKEL (reference sequence). Trimming removed 4 bases from V and 12 bases from J; junction bases left unmatched: 7. CDR3 size: 13 residues. DNA of the CDR3: TGTGCCAGCAGCCCTGCTAGCGGGATGGCGCAGTTCTTC. Translated: CASSPASGMAQFF.

This clonotype was seen repeatedly, ten times or more. The chain is built from TRBV6-1 and TRBJ2-2; D is tentatively TRBD1 or TRBD2 (5 bases each). Trimming took 6 bases from V and 8 from J, leaving 13 bases between them. Germline V gene lookup returns CDR1 MNHNS and CDR2 SASEGT. CDR3 size: 13 residues. The CDR3, as DNA: TGTGCCAGCAGGAGTGGGGGAAGAGGGGAGCTGTTTTTT. This gives the protein CASRSGGRGELFF.

This clonotype showed up many times. V is TRBV30 and J is TRBJ1-5, with D hard to call. Germline V lookup: CDR1 GTSNPN, CDR2 SVGIG (reference sequence). The V end lost 3 bases, the J end lost 0 bases, and 15 bases lay between the germline ends. The CDR3 covers 16 residues. CDR3 amino acids: CAWSPSDRLSNQPQHF. The CDR3 DNA follows: TGTGCCTGGAGCCCATCGGACCGGCTTAGCAATCAGCCCCAGCATTTT.

V and J are TRBV9 and TRBJ2-2, with TRBD2 identical over 13 bases. The junction had 2 bases not matched to a gene; V was cut back by 7 bases and J by 5 bases. Per germline, CDR1 SGDLS and CDR2 YYNGEE. The CDR3 has 14 amino acids. CDR3 nucleotides: TGTGCCAGCGGACTAGCGGGAGATACCGGGGAGCTGTTTTTT. It is translated as CASGLAGDTGELFF.

This clonotype came up a few times. The V gene is TRBV11-1, the J gene TRBJ2-1; D perhaps matches TRBD2 (6 bases). This CDR3 contains 16 residues. Trimming stripped 3 bases from V and 0 bases from J, with 12 bases between. CDR1 SGHAT and CDR2 FQDESV come from the germline V gene (reference sequence). The CDR3 loop reads CASSFRRDSSYNEQFF. In DNA, the CDR3 is TGTGCCAGCAGCTTTCGGAGGGATAGCTCCTACAATGAGCAGTTCTTC. Full variable domain (rest looked up from reference TRBV11-1 and TRBJ2-1): EAEVAQSPRYKITEKSQAVAFWCDPISGHATLYWYRQILGQGPELLVQFQDESVVDDSQLPKDRFSAERLKGVDSTLKIQPAELGDSAMYLCASSFRRDSSYNEQFFGPGTRLTVL.

The rearrangement links TRBV7-2 to TRBJ2-7; 7 nucleotides match TRBD1. The CDR3 contains 14 residues. J was trimmed by 4 bases and V by 1 base; bases with no gene match: 4. The germline V gene has CDR1 SGHTA and CDR2 FQGNSA. The CDR3 protein is CASSLGTGWYEQYF. The CDR3 region has the DNA TGTGCCAGCAGCTTAGGGACAGGTTGGTACGAGCAGTACTTC.

This chain joins TRBV7-3 and TRBJ2-5; D unresolved. Gene TRBJ2-1 matches the end of the DNA better, so the J call may be wrong. Germline CDR1 SGHTA, CDR2 FQGTGA. The CDR3 consists of 14 residues. DNA of the CDR3: TGTGCCAGCAGCCCAGGACCCTTAATAAATGAGCAGTTCTTC. Residues: CASSPGPLINEQFF.

This clonotype appeared many times. V gene TRBV30 combines with J gene TRBJ2-7, with a weak D call TRBD2 (6 bases). The germline gives CDR1 GTSNPN, CDR2 SVGIG (reference sequence). The CDR3 extends over 13 amino acids. V lost 5 bases, J lost 6 bases, and 17 bases lay in between. The CDR3 loop is CAWQRGVGLEQYF. Here the CDR3 DNA reads TGTGCCTGGCAGCGCGGGGTAGGGCTCGAGCAGTACTTC.

This clonotype was seen many times. The chain links TRBV20-1 to TRBJ1-1; TRBD1 might be the D (5 bases). The ends were cut back, 6 bases at V and 6 bases at J, with 14 bases in the middle. CDR1 is DFQATT, CDR2 SNEGSKA, per germline (reference sequence). This CDR3 has 12 residues. The CDR3 spells CSAAAGTPEAFF. The CDR3 DNA is TGCAGTGCCGCCGCAGGGACCCCTGAAGCTTTCTTT.

In its sample, this clonotype was seen a few times. V and J are TRBV9 and TRBJ2-5, with TRBD2 matching 7 bases. Trimming removed 3 bases from V and 5 bases from J; junction bases left unmatched: 10. The CDR3 runs 15 residues. Germline values: CDR1 SGDLS, CDR2 YYNGEE. In DNA form, the CDR3 reads TGTGCCAGCAGCGGCTTAGCGGGCGACGGGGAGACCCAGTACTTC. Amino acids: CASSGLAGDGETQYF. The full variable domain, rest sourced from reference TRBV9 and TRBJ2-5, is DSGVTQTPKHLITATGQRVTLRCSPRSGDLSVYWYQQSLDQGLQFLIQYYNGEERAKGNILERFSAQQFPDLHSELNLSSLELGDSALYFCASSGLAGDGETQYFGPGTRLLVL.

Note on this clonotype: This may arise from a read error, as a much more abundant clone is one base away. CDR3 in amino acids: CSAAGTSGRAGYSDTQYF. DNA for the CDR3: TGCAGTGCGGCCGGGACTAGCGGGAGGGCCGGTTACTCCGATACGCAGTATTTT. This chain uses TRBV20-1 with TRBJ2-3, with 16 nucleotides matching TRBD2. Germline trimming cut 6 bases from V and 6 bases from J; bases unmatched to any gene: 15. CDR1 and CDR2 from the germline V gene are DFQATT and SNEGSKA (reference sequence). There are 18 residues in the CDR3.

This clonotype was detected ten times or more. The rearrangement links TRBV11-2 to TRBJ2-2, with D possibly matching TRBD2 (6 bases). The germline V gene has CDR1 SGHAT and CDR2 FQNNGV. This CDR3 is 15 amino acids long. Trimming removed 3 bases at V and 7 bases at J, with 15 bases between. CDR3 DNA sequence: TGTGCCAGCAGCTTCTACGGCGGGAAAGGCGGGGAGCTGTTTTTT. Translated, it gives CASSFYGGKGGELFF.

This clonotype was observed at least ten times. This chain connects TRBV5-1 to TRBJ1-1; 8 bases agree with TRBD1. This CDR3 contains 16 residues. The V gene's germline CDR1 is SGHRS and CDR2 YFSETQ. With V trimmed by 3 bases and J by 5 bases, 12 bases remained unmatched. The DNA of the CDR3 is TGCGCCAGCAGCTACGGGACAGGAGAGATAGGGACTGAAGCTTTCTTT. It encodes CASSYGTGEIGTEAFF.

The genes are TRBV4-1 and TRBJ1-1, with D perhaps TRBD1 (5 bases). V lost 0 bases and J lost 5, with 13 bases in between. Germline-derived CDR1 and CDR2 are MGHRA and YSYEKL. This CDR3 has 15 amino acids. CDR3 sequence reads: CASSQERFGGTEAFF. The CDR3, as DNA: TGCGCCAGCAGCCAAGAAAGATTCGGGGGAACTGAAGCTTTCTTT.

In its sample, this clonotype was seen many times. The rearrangement uses TRBV18 and TRBJ2-3, with 10 bases that match TRBD2. CDR1 is KGHSH, CDR2 LQKENI, per germline. CDR3 size: 16 residues. V lost 3 bases and J lost 3; bases outside the gene matches: 6. The CDR3 region has the DNA TGTGCCAGCTCACCCTACAGACTAGCGGGTACAGATACGCAGTATTTT. This sequence encodes CASSPYRLAGTDTQYF.

This clonotype was observed at least ten times. V gene TRBV5-1 combines with J gene TRBJ2-3; 10 bases line up with TRBD2. The trim removed 2 bases at V and 3 bases at J, leaving 6 bases unmatched. Germline V gives CDR1 SGHRS, CDR2 YFSETQ. This CDR3 comprises 16 residues. The DNA for the CDR3 is TGCGCCAGCAGCTTATCCCTAGCGGGAGAAACAGATACGCAGTATTTT. This encodes CASSLSLAGETDTQYF.

This clonotype was seen once. A much larger clone lies a single base off, so this may be a read error. Lacking the conserved final phenylalanine or tryptophan, this CDR3 likely reflects a read error. This chain joins TRBV2 and TRBJ1-1; 8 bases fit TRBD1. With 7 bases clipped from V and 2 bases from J, the junction kept 3 bases outside the gene matches. Germline-derived CDR1 and CDR2 are SNHLY and FYNNEI. The length of the CDR3 is 13 residues. The CDR3 sequence is CASTTGGNTEAFL. In DNA form, the CDR3 reads TGTGCCAGCACCACAGGGGGAAACACTGAAGCTTTCCTT.

This clonotype was detected many times. The chain uses TRBV7-8 and TRBJ2-1; tentatively, D is TRBD2 (6 bases). There are 14 residues in the CDR3. Germline loops: CDR1 SGHVS, CDR2 FQNEAQ. The germline V and J ends were trimmed by 5 bases and 8 bases, with 16 bases remaining between them. CDR3 nucleotides: TGTGCCAGCAGCGTGACTAGTAGGGTCGATGAGCAGTTCTTC. Translation: CASSVTSRVDEQFF.

This rearrangement joins TRBV6-2 or TRBV6-3 to TRBJ2-1; 7 bases are shared with TRBD2. Germline V gives CDR1 MNHEY, CDR2 SVGEGT. The CDR3 is made up of 16 amino acids. The junction had 12 bases not matched to a gene; V was cut back by 6 bases and J by 4 bases. CDR3 nucleotide sequence: TGTGCCAGCAGAGGAGGCTCGGGACTAACGTACAATGAGCAGTTCTTC. It translates to CASRGGSGLTYNEQFF.

This clonotype was found many times. This sequence joins TRBV20-1 and TRBJ2-7; a weak D match, TRBD1 (5 bases). From germline, CDR1 is DFQATT and CDR2 SNEGSKA (reference sequence). The CDR3 is made up of 12 amino acids. V gave up 3 bases and J gave up 3 bases, with 9 bases separating them. CDR3 loop: CSASDRNYEQYF. CDR3 DNA: TGCAGTGCTAGTGACAGAAACTACGAGCAGTACTTC.